This T cell receptor (beta chain) stems from a study of blood T cell repertoires in COVID-19. As for the study in general: Donors in the United States, Italy and Spain gave samples during acute or convalescent COVID-19.

CDR3 size: 12 residues. Per germline, CDR1 SEHNR and CDR2 FQNEAQ (reference sequence). V dropped 5 bases and J dropped 7 bases, with 11 bases sitting between them. In the source study's methods: Estimation of nucleated cell counts relied on the amplification of reference gene primers. Sequencing used immunoSEQ multiplex PCR; TCRdb keeps in-frame clones, though not all of them. V, J and clone size were drawn from that table, and D and trimming were deduced from the DNA. The data show roughly 40,000 clones, with roughly 90% seen just once and 2.4% held by the top ten. The specimen was peripheral blood. This rearrangement joins TRBV7-9 to TRBJ1-1; possible D gene TRBD1, 6 bases. The TCR was taken from a human donor in a cohort sampled during active COVID-19. CDR3 region: CASSLDRYEAFF. The CDR3 coding sequence is TGTGCCAGCAGCCTCGACAGGTATGAAGCTTTCTTT.